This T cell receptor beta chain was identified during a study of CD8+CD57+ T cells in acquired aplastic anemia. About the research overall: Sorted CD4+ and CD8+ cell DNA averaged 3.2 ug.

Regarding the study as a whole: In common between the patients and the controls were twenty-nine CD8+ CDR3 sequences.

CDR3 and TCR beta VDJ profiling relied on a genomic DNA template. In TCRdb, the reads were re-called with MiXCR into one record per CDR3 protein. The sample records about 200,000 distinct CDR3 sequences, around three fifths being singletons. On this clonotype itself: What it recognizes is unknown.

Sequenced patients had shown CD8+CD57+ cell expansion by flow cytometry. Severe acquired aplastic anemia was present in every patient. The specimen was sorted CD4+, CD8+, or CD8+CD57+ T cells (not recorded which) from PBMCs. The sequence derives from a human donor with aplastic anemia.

This chain's CDR3 is CATRERANEQFF. In DNA form, the CDR3 reads TGTGCCACACGGGAGCGGGCCAATGAGCAGTTCTTC. The chain links TRBV15 to TRBJ2-1, with a possible D match to TRBD2 (6 bases). The CDR3 sequence is 12 residues long. Germline V gene sequence: CDR1 LNHNV, CDR2 YYDKDF (reference sequence). The germline V and J ends were trimmed by 9 bases and 6 bases, with 12 bases remaining between them.